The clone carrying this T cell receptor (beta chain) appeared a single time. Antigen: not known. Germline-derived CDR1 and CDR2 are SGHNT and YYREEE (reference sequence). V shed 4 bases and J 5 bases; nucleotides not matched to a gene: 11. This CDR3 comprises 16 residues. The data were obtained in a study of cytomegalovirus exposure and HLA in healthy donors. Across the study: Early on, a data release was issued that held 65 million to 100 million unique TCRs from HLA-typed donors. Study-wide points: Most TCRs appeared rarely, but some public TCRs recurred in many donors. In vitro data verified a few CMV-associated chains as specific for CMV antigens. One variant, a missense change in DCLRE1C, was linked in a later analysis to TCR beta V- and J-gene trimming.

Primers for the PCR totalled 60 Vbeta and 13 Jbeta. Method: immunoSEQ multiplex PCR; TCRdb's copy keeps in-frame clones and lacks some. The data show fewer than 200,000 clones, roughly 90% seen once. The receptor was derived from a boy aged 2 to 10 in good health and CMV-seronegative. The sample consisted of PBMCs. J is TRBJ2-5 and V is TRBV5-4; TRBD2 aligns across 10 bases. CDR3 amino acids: CASSRRSGGATETQYF. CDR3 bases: TGTGCCAGCAGCCGTCGGAGCGGGGGGGCCACGGAGACCCAGTACTTC.